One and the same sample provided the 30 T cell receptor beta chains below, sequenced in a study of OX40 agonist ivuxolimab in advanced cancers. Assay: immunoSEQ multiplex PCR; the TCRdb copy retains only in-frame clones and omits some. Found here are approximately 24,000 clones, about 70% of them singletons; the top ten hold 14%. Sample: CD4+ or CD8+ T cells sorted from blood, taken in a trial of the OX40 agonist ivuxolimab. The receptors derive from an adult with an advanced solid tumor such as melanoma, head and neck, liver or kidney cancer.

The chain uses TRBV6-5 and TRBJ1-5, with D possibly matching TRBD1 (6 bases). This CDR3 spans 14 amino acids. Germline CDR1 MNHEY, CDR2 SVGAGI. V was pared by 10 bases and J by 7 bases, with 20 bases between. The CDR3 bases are TGTGCCACCACCAGGCAGGGGAGGGAGCAGCCCCAGCATTTT. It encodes CATTRQGREQPQHF.

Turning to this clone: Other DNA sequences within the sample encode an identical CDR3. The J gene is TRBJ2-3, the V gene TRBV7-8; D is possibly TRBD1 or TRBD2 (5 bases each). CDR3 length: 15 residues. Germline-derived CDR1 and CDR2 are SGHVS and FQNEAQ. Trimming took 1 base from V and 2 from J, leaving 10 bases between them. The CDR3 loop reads CASSLVWGSTDTQYF. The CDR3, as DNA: TGTGCCAGCAGCTTAGTCTGGGGGTCCACAGATACGCAGTATTTT.

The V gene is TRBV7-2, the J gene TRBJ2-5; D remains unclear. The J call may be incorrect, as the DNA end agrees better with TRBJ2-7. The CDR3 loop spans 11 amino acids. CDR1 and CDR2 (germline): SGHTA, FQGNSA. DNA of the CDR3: TGTGCCAGCAGCGAGTCCTACGAGCAGTACTTC. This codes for CASSESYEQYF.

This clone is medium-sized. This CDR3 reads CASSSGSWETQYF. The CDR3 DNA sequence: TGTGCCAGCAGCTCCGGCAGCTGGGAGACCCAGTACTTC. This chain links TRBV5-6 with TRBJ2-5; D gene unclear. Trimming took off 3 bases at V and 5 bases at J, with 11 bases between the two ends. In germline, CDR1 is SGHDT, CDR2 YYEEEE. CDR3 size: 13 residues.

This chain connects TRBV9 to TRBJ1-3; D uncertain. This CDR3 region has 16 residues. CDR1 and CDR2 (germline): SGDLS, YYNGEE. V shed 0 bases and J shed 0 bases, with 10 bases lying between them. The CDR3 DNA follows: TGTGCCAGCAGCGTAGAAGCAGGTTCCTCTGGAAACACCATATATTTT. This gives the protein CASSVEAGSSGNTIYF.

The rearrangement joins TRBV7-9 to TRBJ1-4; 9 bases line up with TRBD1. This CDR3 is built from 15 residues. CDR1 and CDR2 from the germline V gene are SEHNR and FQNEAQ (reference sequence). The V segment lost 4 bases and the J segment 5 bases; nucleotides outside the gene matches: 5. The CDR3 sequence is CASSWDGTGNEKLFF. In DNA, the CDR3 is TGTGCCAGCAGCTGGGACGGGACAGGGAATGAAAAACTGTTTTTT.

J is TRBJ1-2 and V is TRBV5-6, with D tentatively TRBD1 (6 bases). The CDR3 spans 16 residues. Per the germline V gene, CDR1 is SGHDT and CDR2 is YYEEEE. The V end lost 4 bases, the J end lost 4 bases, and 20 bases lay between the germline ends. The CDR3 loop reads CASSPGDNPIGYGYTF. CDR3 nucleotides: TGTGCCAGCAGCCCGGGGGACAACCCGATTGGCTATGGCTACACCTTC.

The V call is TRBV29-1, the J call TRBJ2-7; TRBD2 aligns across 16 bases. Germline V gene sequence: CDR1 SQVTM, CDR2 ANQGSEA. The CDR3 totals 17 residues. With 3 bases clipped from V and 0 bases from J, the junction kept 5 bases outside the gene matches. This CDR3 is CSVEGLAGGPSSYEQYF. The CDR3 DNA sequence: TGCAGCGTTGAGGGACTAGCGGGGGGGCCCAGCTCCTACGAGCAGTACTTC.

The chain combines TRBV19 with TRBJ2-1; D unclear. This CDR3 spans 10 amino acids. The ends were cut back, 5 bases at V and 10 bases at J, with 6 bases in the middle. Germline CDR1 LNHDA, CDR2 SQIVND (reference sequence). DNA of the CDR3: TGTGCCAGTAGTGCCGGGGAGCAGTTCTTC. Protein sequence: CASSAGEQFF. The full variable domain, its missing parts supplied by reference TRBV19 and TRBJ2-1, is DGGITQSPKYLFRKEGQNVTLSCEQNLNHDAMYWYRQDPGQGLRLIYYSQIVNDFQKGDIAEGYSVSREKKESFPLTVTSAQKNPTAFYLCASSAGEQFFGPGTRLTVL.

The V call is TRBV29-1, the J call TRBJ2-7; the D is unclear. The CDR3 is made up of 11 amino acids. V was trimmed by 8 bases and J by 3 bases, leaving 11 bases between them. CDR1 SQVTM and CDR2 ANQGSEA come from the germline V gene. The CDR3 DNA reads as TGCAGCATTGCCCGCGACTACGAGCAGTACTTC. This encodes CSIARDYEQYF.

DNA of the CDR3: TGTGCCAGCAGCTTAGGCCTCCAAGAAAGCACAGATACGCAGTATTTT. Its protein product is CASSLGLQESTDTQYF. V gene TRBV7-9 combines with J gene TRBJ2-3; D unresolved. The germline V gene has CDR1 SEHNR and CDR2 FQNEAQ (reference sequence). This CDR3 contains 16 residues. Trimming left V 1 base short and J 0 bases short, with 11 bases between. The full variable domain, its missing parts supplied by reference TRBV7-9 and TRBJ2-3, is DTGVSQNPRHKITKRGQNVTFRCDPISEHNRLYWYRQTLGQGPEFLTYFQNEAQLEKSRLLSDRFSAERPKGSFSTLEIQRTEQGDSAMYLCASSLGLQESTDTQYFGPGTRLTVL.

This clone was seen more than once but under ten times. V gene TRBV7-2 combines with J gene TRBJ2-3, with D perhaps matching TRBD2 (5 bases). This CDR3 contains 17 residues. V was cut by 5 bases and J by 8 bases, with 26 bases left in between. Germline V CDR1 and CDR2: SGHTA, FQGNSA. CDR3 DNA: TGTGCCAGCAGCCAAAGGTGGATGGTTGACCGGAGCGGTACGCAGTATTTT. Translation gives CASSQRWMVDRSGTQYF.

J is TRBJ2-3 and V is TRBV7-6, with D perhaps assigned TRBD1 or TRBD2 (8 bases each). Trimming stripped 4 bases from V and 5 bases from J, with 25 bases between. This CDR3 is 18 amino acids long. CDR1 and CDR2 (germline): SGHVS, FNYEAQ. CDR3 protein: CASSSGGLDAGGQDTQYF. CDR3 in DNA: TGTGCCAGCAGCTCAGGGGGCTTAGACGCGGGGGGTCAAGATACGCAGTATTTT.

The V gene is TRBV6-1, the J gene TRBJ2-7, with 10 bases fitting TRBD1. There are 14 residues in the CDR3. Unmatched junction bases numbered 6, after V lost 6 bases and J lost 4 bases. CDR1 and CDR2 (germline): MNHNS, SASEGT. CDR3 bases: TGTGCCAGCAGCCCGGACAGGGGGAGTTACGAGCAGTACTTC. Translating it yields CASSPDRGSYEQYF.

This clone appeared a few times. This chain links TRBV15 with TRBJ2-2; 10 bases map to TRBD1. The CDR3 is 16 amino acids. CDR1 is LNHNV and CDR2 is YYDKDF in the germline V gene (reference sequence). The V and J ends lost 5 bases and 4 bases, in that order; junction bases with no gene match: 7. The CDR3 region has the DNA TGTGCCACCAGCGGAATCCGGGACAGGGGCACCGGGGAGCTGTTTTTT. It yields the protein CATSGIRDRGTGELFF.

The CDR3 loop reads CASSAGPTGVLSGNTIYF. The CDR3 bases are TGTGCCAGCAGTGCAGGCCCGACAGGGGTCCTCTCTGGAAACACCATATATTTT. The V and J genes are TRBV2 and TRBJ1-3; 8 nucleotides agree with TRBD1. With V trimmed by 4 bases and J by 0 bases, 11 bases remained unmatched. CDR1 and CDR2 (germline): SNHLY, FYNNEI. This CDR3 has 18 residues. Looking up the rest from reference TRBV2 and TRBJ1-3 gives the full variable domain: EPEVTQTPSHQVTQMGQEVILRCVPISNHLYFYWYRQILGQKVEFLVSFYNNEISEKSEIFDDQFSVERPDGSNFTLKIRSTKLEDSAMYFCASSAGPTGVLSGNTIYFGEGSWLTVV.

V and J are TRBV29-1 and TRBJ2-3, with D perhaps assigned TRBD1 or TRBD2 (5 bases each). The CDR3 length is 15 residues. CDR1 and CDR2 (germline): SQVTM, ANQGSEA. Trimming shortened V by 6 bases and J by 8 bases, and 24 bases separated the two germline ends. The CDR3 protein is CSVWDEDIRAGTQYF. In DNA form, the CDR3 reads TGCAGCGTGTGGGACGAGGACATTCGGGCTGGTACGCAGTATTTT.

This CDR3 is CASRLAGSNQPQHF. In DNA, the CDR3 is TGTGCAAGTCGCTTAGCCGGTAGCAATCAGCCCCAGCATTTT. J is TRBJ1-5 and V is TRBV12-2. TRBV12-2 is deemed a pseudogene. The CDR3 runs to 14 residues.

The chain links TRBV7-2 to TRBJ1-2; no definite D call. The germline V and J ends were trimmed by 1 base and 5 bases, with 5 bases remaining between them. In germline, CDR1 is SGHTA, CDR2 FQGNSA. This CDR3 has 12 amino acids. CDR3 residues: CASSLGGYGYTF. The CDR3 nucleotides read TGTGCCAGCAGCTTAGGTGGTTATGGCTACACCTTC.

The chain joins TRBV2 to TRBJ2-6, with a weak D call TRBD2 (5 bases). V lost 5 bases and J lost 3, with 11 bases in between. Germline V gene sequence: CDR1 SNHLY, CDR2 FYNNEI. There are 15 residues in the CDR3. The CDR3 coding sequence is TGTGCCAGCAGTTTCAGCGGAGATGGGGCCAACGTCCTGACTTTC. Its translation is CASSFSGDGANVLTF.

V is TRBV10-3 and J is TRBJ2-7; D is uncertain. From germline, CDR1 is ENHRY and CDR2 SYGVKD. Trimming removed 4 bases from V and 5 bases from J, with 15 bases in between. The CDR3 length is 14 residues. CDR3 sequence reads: CAISGFRESDEQYF. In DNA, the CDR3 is TGTGCCATCAGTGGTTTTAGGGAATCGGACGAGCAGTACTTC.

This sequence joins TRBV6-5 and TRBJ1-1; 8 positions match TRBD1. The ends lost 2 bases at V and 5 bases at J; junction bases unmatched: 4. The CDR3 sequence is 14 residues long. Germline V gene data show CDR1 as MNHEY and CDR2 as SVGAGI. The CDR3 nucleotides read TGTGCCAGCAGTTACGTAACAGGGGGAACTGAAGCTTTCTTT. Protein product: CASSYVTGGTEAFF.

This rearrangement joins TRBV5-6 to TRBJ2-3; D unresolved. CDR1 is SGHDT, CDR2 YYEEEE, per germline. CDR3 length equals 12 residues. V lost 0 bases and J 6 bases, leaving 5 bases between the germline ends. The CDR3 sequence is CASSLAPDTQYF. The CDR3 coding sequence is TGTGCCAGCAGCTTGGCCCCGGATACGCAGTATTTT.

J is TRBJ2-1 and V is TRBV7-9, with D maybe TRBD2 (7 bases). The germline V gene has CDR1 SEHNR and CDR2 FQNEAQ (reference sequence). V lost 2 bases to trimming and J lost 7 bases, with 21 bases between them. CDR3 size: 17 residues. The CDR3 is CASSLPRMGGAGNEQFF. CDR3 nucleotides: TGTGCCAGCAGCTTACCCAGGATGGGGGGGGCCGGGAATGAGCAGTTCTTC.

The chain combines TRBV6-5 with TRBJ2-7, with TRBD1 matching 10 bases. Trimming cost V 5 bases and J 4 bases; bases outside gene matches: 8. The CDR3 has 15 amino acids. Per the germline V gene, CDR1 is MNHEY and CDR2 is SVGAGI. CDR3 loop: CASSPRTGGNYEQYF. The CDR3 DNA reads TGTGCCAGCAGTCCCCGGACAGGGGGGAATTACGAGCAGTACTTC.

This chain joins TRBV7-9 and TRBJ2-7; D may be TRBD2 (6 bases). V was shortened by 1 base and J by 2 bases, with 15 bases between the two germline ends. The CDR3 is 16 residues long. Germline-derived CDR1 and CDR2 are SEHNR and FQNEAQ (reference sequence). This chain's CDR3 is CASSLVTEPGAYEQYF. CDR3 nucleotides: TGTGCCAGCAGCTTAGTTACGGAACCGGGGGCCTACGAGCAGTACTTC.

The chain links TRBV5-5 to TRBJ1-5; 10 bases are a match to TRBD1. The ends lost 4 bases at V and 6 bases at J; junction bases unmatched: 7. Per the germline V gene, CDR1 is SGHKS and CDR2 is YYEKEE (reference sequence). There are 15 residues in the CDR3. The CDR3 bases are TGTGCCAGCAGCAGGACAGGGGGTGAGGGTCAGCCCCAGCATTTT. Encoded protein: CASSRTGGEGQPQHF.

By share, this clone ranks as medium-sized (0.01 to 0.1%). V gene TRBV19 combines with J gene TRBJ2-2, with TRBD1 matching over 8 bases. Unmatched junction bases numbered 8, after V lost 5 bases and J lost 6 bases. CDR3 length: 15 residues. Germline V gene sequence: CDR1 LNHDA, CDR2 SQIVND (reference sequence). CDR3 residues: CASSDGQGLAGELFF. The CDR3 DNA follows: TGTGCCAGTAGTGACGGACAGGGTTTAGCCGGGGAGCTGTTTTTT.

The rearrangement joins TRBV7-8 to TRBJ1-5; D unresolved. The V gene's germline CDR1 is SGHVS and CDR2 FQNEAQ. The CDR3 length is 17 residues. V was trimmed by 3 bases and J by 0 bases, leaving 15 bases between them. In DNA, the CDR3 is TGTGCCAGCAGCTTGGAGGAGGGCAGGTATAGCAATCAGCCCCAGCATTTT. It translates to CASSLEEGRYSNQPQHF.

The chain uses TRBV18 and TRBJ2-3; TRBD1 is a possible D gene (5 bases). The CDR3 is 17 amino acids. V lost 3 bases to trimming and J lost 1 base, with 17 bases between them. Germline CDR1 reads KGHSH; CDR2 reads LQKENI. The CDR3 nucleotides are TGTGCCAGCTCACCGTTCCGGACACCTTTTTGCACAGATACGCAGTATTTT. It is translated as CASSPFRTPFCTDTQYF.